This note documents a single TCR beta chain sequence. All donors were healthy HIV-negative adults lacking recent acute infections or vaccinations. This specimen belongs to a study of shared clonotypes between healthy human individuals. From germline, CDR1 is MGHRA and CDR2 YSYEKL. The CDR3 totals 19 residues. V was pared by 0 bases and J by 2 bases, with 20 bases between. TCRdb's table, derived via immunoSEQ multiplex PCR, lists solely in-frame clones and lacks some. This sample has 1 million to 1.2 million clones, with approximately 77% found just once. The receptor's source is a man aged 18 to 35 in good health. Some clones in this sample may be carry-over from other donors' samples. The sequenced sample consisted of memory CD4+ T cells from PBMCs. Subset: CD45RA-negative fraction. This chain connects TRBV4-1 to TRBJ2-1, with D tentatively TRBD2 (5 bases). The DNA for the CDR3 is TGCGCCAGCAGCCAAGAACGAGGGCTAGGTGGAGGTACCTACAATGAGCAGTTCTTC. Amino acids: CASSQERGLGGGTYNEQFF.